Listed below are T cell receptor beta chains from one sample, sequenced in a study of blood T cells in healthy people across ages. A single record per CDR3 protein comes from TCRdb applying MiXCR to the 5' RACE reads. This sample has 550,000 to 750,000 distinct CDR3 sequences; around 20% occur once, and the top ten carry approximately 3.7%. The material sequenced was blood. These receptor sequences come from an older man in good health. Each CDR3 is given with its conserved first and last residue. The D gene is left open where the match is weak.

J gene	V gene	D gene	CDR3 protein
TRBJ2-4	TRBV20-1	TRBD1	CSARSGQGANIQYF
-	TRBV18	TRBD1	CASSPLTGGYEQYF
TRBJ1-1	TRBV25-1	TRBD1	CASSERTGPTEAFF
TRBJ2-4	TRBV4-1	TRBD2	CASSLPGAGEAKNIQYF
TRBJ2-3	TRBV9	-	CASSVGGMYTQYF
TRBJ1-4	TRBV5-1	-	CASSVGLLATNEKLFF
TRBJ2-5	TRBV29-1	-	CSVDVETQYF
TRBJ2-7	TRBV2	TRBD2	CASRERGASEQYF
TRBJ1-1	TRBV7-9	-	CASSLGAGQNTEAFF
TRBJ2-5	TRBV5-1	TRBD1	CASSILPGQQETQYF
TRBJ2-7	TRBV29-1	-	CSVVARGKVYEQYF
-	TRBV28	-	CASSLWAVYSYEQYF